Presented here are 12 T cell receptor beta chains from one specimen sequenced in a study of CD8+ T cells in alopecia areata. Sequencing used cDNA as its template, made by extracting RNA and reverse transcribing it. TCRdb's copy holds only in-frame clones and misses some; the assay was immunoSEQ multiplex PCR. The table has about 150,000 clones, more than 45% seen once; the top ten hold less than 20%. The sample consisted of CD8+ T cells sorted from blood, taken at week 0. The receptor set was obtained from a human donor with alopecia areata.

The V gene is TRBV6-6, the J gene TRBJ2-3, with D possibly matching TRBD1 (6 bases). Looked up from germline, CDR1 is MNHNY and CDR2 is SVGAGI (reference sequence). V was cut by 8 bases and J by 6 bases, with 18 bases left in between. The CDR3 contains 14 residues. The CDR3 DNA reads TGTGCCAGCGGAATAACGGACAGTCGGGATACGCAGTATTTT. Its translation is CASGITDSRDTQYF.

The rearrangement uses TRBV23-1 and TRBJ2-1; 9 nucleotides agree with TRBD1. TRBV23-1 is an ORF, with its function uncertain. J lost 6 bases, V lost 3 bases, and 18 bases had no gene match. This CDR3 region has 19 residues. The CDR3 loop is CASSHPRDRDFLYRNEQFF. The CDR3 DNA reads TGCGCCAGCAGTCATCCGCGGGACAGGGACTTTTTGTACCGCAATGAGCAGTTCTTC.

The chain is built from TRBV25-1 and TRBJ1-2; D might be TRBD1 (5 bases). The CDR3 has 14 amino acids. Between the trimmed V and J ends, which lost 4 bases and 0 bases, there was a span of 9 bases. CDR1 is MGHDK and CDR2 is SYGVNS in the germline V gene. CDR3 DNA sequence: TGTGCCAGCAGTGGGGACGGTCCTAACTATGGCTACACCTTC. It translates to CASSGDGPNYGYTF.

Only a few counts were recorded for this clone. The chain joins TRBV25-1 to TRBJ1-1; D is undetermined. From germline, CDR1 is MGHDK and CDR2 SYGVNS. This CDR3 has 15 residues. The germline V and J ends were trimmed by 7 bases and 1 base, with 16 bases remaining between them. DNA of the CDR3: TGTGCCAGCAAATACGGGTGCTTTGGGAACACTGAAGCTTTCTTT. Its translation: CASKYGCFGNTEAFF.

In this sample, this clone turned up a few times. The chain couples TRBV27 to TRBJ2-6, with D uncertain. Trimming removed 1 base at V and 0 bases at J, with 7 bases between. The CDR3 runs 16 residues. Germline CDR1 reads MNHEY; CDR2 reads SMNVEV (reference sequence). CDR3 coding DNA: TGTGCCAGCAGTTTATTGCAAGCCTCTGGGGCCAACGTCCTGACTTTC. This codes for CASSLLQASGANVLTF.

In regard to this clone: The junction does not match germline at one end; this may be a read error. The chain joins TRBV7-3 to TRBJ2-7; D remains ambiguous. CDR1 is SGHTA, CDR2 FQGTGA, per germline. The CDR3 is 13 amino acids. The CDR3: CASSPGPSSEQYF. CDR3 DNA sequence: TGTGCCAGCAGCCCTGGGCCTTCCTCCGAGCAGTACTTC.

The genes are TRBV9 and TRBJ2-2; D is uncertain. The CDR3 extends over 12 amino acids. The germline gives CDR1 SGDLS, CDR2 YYNGEE. V was pared by 3 bases and J by 5 bases, with 5 bases between. CDR3 loop: CASSALTGELFF. Here the CDR3 DNA reads TGTGCCAGCAGCGCGCTTACCGGGGAGCTGTTTTTT.

The chain uses TRBV11-1 and TRBJ2-1; D possibly corresponds to TRBD1 (6 bases). V shed 0 bases and J shed 8 bases, with 11 bases lying between them. CDR1 and CDR2 from the germline V gene are SGHAT and FQDESV (reference sequence). The CDR3 sequence is 14 residues long. The CDR3, as DNA: TGTGCCAGCAGCTTAGCGGGGAACAGGGATGAGCAGTTCTTC. Residues: CASSLAGNRDEQFF.

The chain links TRBV7-6 to TRBJ2-3; 10 bases are a match to TRBD1. Germline lookup yields CDR1 SGHVS and CDR2 FNYEAQ. The CDR3 consists of 16 residues. With 5 bases clipped from V and 4 bases from J, the junction kept 9 bases outside the gene matches. The CDR3 loop reads CASSLSGQGFADTQYF. DNA of the CDR3: TGTGCCAGCAGCCTATCGGGACAGGGGTTCGCAGATACGCAGTATTTT.

This sequence joins TRBV9 and TRBJ2-5, with 7 bases aligning to TRBD2. The DNA end is a closer match to TRBJ2-7, so the J assignment may be wrong. Germline values: CDR1 SGDLS, CDR2 YYNGEE. CDR3 size: 14 residues. The CDR3 spells CASSVGAGDYEQYF. The CDR3, as DNA: TGTGCCAGCAGCGTAGGTGCGGGGGACTACGAGCAGTACTTC.

The gene calls are TRBV27 and TRBJ2-7, with 7 nucleotides matching TRBD1. The V gene end was trimmed by 8 bases and the J gene end by 0 bases; junction bases not matched to a gene: 7. Germline lookup yields CDR1 MNHEY and CDR2 SMNVEV (reference sequence). The CDR3 totals 14 residues. The chain's CDR3 is CASHGQDHSYEQYF. The CDR3 DNA is TGTGCCAGCCACGGACAGGACCACTCCTACGAGCAGTACTTC.

The chain joins TRBV4-3 to TRBJ2-7; TRBD2 agrees at 8 bases. The CDR3 length is 14 residues. Germline V gene sequence: CDR1 LGHNA, CDR2 YSLEER. Trimming cost V 3 bases and J 6 bases; bases outside gene matches: 7. Here the CDR3 reads CASSHAGTSTEQYF. Here the CDR3 DNA reads TGCGCCAGCAGCCACGCGGGGACTAGTACCGAGCAGTACTTC.